The T cell receptor beta chain described here comes from a study of T-cell reconstitution after alpha-beta-depleted transplantation in children. The authors prepared the TCRbeta library with unique molecular identifiers. One entry per CDR3 protein results from TCRdb running MiXCR on the PCR reads. The sample includes 500,000 to 750,000 distinct CDR3 sequences, 10% to 15% of them seen just once. As for this clonotype: What it recognizes is unknown.

Points from the study as a whole: One year post-transplant, T-cell counts and diversity were largely derived from T cells produced anew.

This clonotype originated in a male patient between 10 and 17 years old who had a stem cell transplant for acute myeloid leukemia, so the T cells may come from the graft donor. Sample: PBMCs, mostly from graft donor cells, taken 360 days after TCRalphabeta/CD19-depleted stem cell transplant.

This CDR3 is CASSPSGPGYEQYF. The CDR3 DNA reads TGCGCCAGCAGCCCATCCGGACCAGGATACGAGCAGTACTTC. The genes are TRBV5-1 and TRBJ2-7; D is undetermined. The CDR3 runs to 14 residues. V dropped 4 bases and J dropped 4 bases, with 15 bases sitting between them. The V gene's germline CDR1 is SGHRS and CDR2 YFSETQ.